This T cell receptor (beta chain) was observed in a study of shared clonotypes between healthy human individuals. The method was immunoSEQ multiplex PCR; TCRdb's version includes in-frame clones alone and lacks a portion of them. Of hundreds of thousands of clones detected, approximately 96% appear once; the ten largest clones hold roughly 0.1%. In the naive CD8 group, cells lacked CD45RO and were positively selected for CCR7, so terminally differentiated effector memory CD45RA+ cells were left out. This CDR3 is built from 15 residues. With 5 bases removed from V and 2 bases from J, the gap between germline ends came to 17 bases. Germline CDR1 is SGHRS and CDR2 is YFSETQ. This clone was found once.

The V and J genes are TRBV5-1 and TRBJ2-7; D is tentatively TRBD1 or TRBD2 (5 bases each). The source of this sequence is a woman aged 25-40 years in good health. The sample consisted of naive CD8+ T cells sorted from blood. The CDR3 is CASRSMGDNTYEQYF. The CDR3 region has the DNA TGCGCCAGCAGATCCATGGGGGATAACACCTACGAGCAGTACTTC.